This TCR beta chain was captured by sequencing in a study of PD-1 blockade in classical Hodgkin lymphoma. This CDR3 is built from 15 residues. In germline, CDR1 is MNHNY, CDR2 SVGAGI (reference sequence). The trim removed 5 bases at V and 10 bases at J, leaving 13 bases unmatched. Findings of the study overall: At baseline, newly diagnosed patients reportedly showed less TCR diversity than healthy donors.

As to time point: newly diagnosed, previously untreated cHL patient sample. The study compared against PBMCs from newly diagnosed, untreated classical Hodgkin lymphoma. About this clone itself: Antigen: not known.

The repertoire was sequenced with immunoSEQ multiplex PCR; TCRdb's copy has only in-frame clones and lacks some. The sample has about 46,000 clones, approximately 91% seen once; the top ten hold around 5.1%. The sequenced material came from peripheral blood mononuclear cells (PBMCs). The chain uses TRBV6-6 and TRBJ2-1, with 8 nucleotides matching TRBD2. This receptor was obtained from a human donor with classical Hodgkin lymphoma. CDR3 loop: CASSPKAGRAGEQFF. As DNA, the CDR3 is TGTGCCAGCAGTCCGAAAGCCGGGAGGGCCGGCGAGCAGTTCTTC.